Below, 24 T cell receptor beta chains from the same sample are listed, as sequenced in a study of T cell repertoires in cytomegalovirus infection. These receptors have no identified antigens. TCRdb called the reads again in MiXCR, with one record for every CDR3 protein. The sample lists about 770,000 distinct CDR3 sequences; about 27% were seen once. The material sequenced was cultured CD8+ T cells from PBMCs, taken from culture after CMV antigen stimulation. These receptors came from a human donor in good health (CMV status not recorded). Some clones in this sample may be carry-over from other donors' samples.

This clonotype was picked up a small number of times. This chain connects TRBV7-3 to TRBJ1-6; a possible D gene is TRBD1 (6 bases). The CDR3 length is 13 residues. Germline V gene sequence: CDR1 SGHTA, CDR2 FQGTGA. V lost 7 bases to trimming and J lost 9 bases, with 13 bases between them. The CDR3 sequence is CASNLGGTSPLHF. In DNA form, the CDR3 reads TGTGCCAGCAACCTAGGGGGGACTTCACCCCTCCACTTT.

This clonotype turned up a few times. V is TRBV7-2 and J is TRBJ2-5; 12 nucleotides line up with TRBD2. CDR1 SGHTA and CDR2 FQGNSA come from the germline V gene. The CDR3 sequence is 18 residues long. The V and J ends lost 2 bases and 1 base, in that order; junction bases with no gene match: 8. The CDR3 nucleotides read TGTGCCAGCAGCTTAAGGGAGTGGACTAGCGGGATCCAAGAGACCCAGTACTTC. It is translated as CASSLREWTSGIQETQYF.

The rearrangement joins TRBV4-1 to TRBJ1-4; D is undetermined. The CDR3 is made up of 13 amino acids. CDR1 and CDR2 (germline): MGHRA, YSYEKL. Trimming took 1 base from V and 4 from J, leaving 4 bases between them. CDR3 region: CASSQGYNEKLFF. CDR3 in DNA: TGCGCCAGCAGCCAAGGTTATAATGAAAAACTGTTTTTT.

This clonotype was seen only a few times. The chain carries TRBV2 and TRBJ2-2; D is uncertain. Germline V CDR1 and CDR2: SNHLY, FYNNEI. V dropped 4 bases and J dropped 8 bases, with 8 bases sitting between them. The CDR3 is made up of 12 amino acids. The CDR3 sequence is CASSGSRGELFF. DNA of the CDR3: TGTGCCAGCAGTGGAAGTAGGGGGGAGCTGTTTTTT.

The rearrangement uses TRBV27 and TRBJ2-1, with a tentative D call TRBD1 (7 bases). The V gene lost 0 bases and the J gene lost 8 bases, with 11 bases spanning the gap. The CDR3 spans 14 residues. Germline V gene lookup returns CDR1 MNHEY and CDR2 SMNVEV (reference sequence). CDR3 DNA: TGTGCCAGCAGTTTATCGTTCAGGGGGGATGAGCAGTTCTTC. It codes for CASSLSFRGDEQFF.

V usage is TRBV20-1 and J usage is TRBJ1-5; D possibly corresponds to TRBD1 (5 bases). Trimming took off 4 bases at V and 0 bases at J, with 16 bases between the two ends. This CDR3 has 16 amino acids. The germline gives CDR1 DFQATT, CDR2 SNEGSKA (reference sequence). DNA for the CDR3: TGCAGTGCTAAATCGACCGGGACTGATAGCAATCAGCCCCAGCATTTT. It encodes CSAKSTGTDSNQPQHF.

This clonotype appeared a few times. V gene TRBV2 combines with J gene TRBJ2-3; D possibly corresponds to TRBD2 (5 bases). Trimming took off 4 bases at V and 1 base at J, with 12 bases between the two ends. CDR1 and CDR2 (germline): SNHLY, FYNNEI. CDR3 size: 15 residues. The CDR3 loop is CASSGEPPGTDTQYF. CDR3 nucleotides: TGTGCCAGCAGTGGGGAGCCACCCGGCACAGATACGCAGTATTTT. Supplemented by reference TRBV2 and TRBJ2-3, the full variable domain reads EPEVTQTPSHQVTQMGQEVILRCVPISNHLYFYWYRQILGQKVEFLVSFYNNEISEKSEIFDDQFSVERPDGSNFTLKIRSTKLEDSAMYFCASSGEPPGTDTQYFGPGTRLTVL.

The chain carries TRBV11-1 and TRBJ2-7, with D possibly called TRBD1 or TRBD2 (6 bases each). Germline V gives CDR1 SGHAT, CDR2 FQDESV (reference sequence). There are 18 residues in the CDR3. V lost 9 bases and J 0 bases, leaving 27 bases between the germline ends. CDR3 nucleotides: TGTGCCAGTGCCTCGCGACGGGGGCCCCGATATGGCTCCTACGAGCAGTACTTC. It is translated as CASASRRGPRYGSYEQYF.

This clonotype turned up a few times. This chain links TRBV7-9 with TRBJ1-1; TRBD1 agrees at 11 bases. The CDR3 totals 16 residues. Looked up from germline, CDR1 is SEHNR and CDR2 is FQNEAQ (reference sequence). V lost 0 bases, J lost 9 bases, and 9 bases stayed unmatched. The CDR3 region is CASSLASQDRGRKAFF. For the CDR3, the DNA is TGTGCCAGCAGCTTAGCTTCCCAGGACAGGGGGCGCAAAGCTTTCTTT.

The chain combines TRBV5-1 with TRBJ2-1, with TRBD1 matching 9 bases. Germline loops: CDR1 SGHRS, CDR2 YFSETQ. This CDR3 has 14 amino acids. Unmatched junction bases numbered 6, after V lost 5 bases and J lost 6 bases. The CDR3 nucleotides are TGCGCCAGCAGGAGGGGACAGGGTCTCAATGAGCAGTTCTTC. This gives the protein CASRRGQGLNEQFF.

The chain carries TRBV2 and TRBJ2-7, with a possible D match to TRBD2 (5 bases). The CDR3 sequence is 13 residues long. V lost 10 bases and J lost 0, with 13 bases in between. Per germline, CDR1 SNHLY and CDR2 FYNNEI. The DNA for the CDR3 is TGTGCCATCCGGGTAGGGAGCTCCTACGAGCAGTACTTC. This translates into CAIRVGSSYEQYF.

This chain joins TRBV4-1 and TRBJ2-1; 7 bases line up with TRBD2. V shed 0 bases and J 4 bases; nucleotides not matched to a gene: 9. CDR1 is MGHRA, CDR2 YSYEKL, per germline. This CDR3 spans 17 amino acids. The CDR3 is CASSQDAASGLYNEQFF. As DNA, the CDR3 is TGCGCCAGCAGCCAAGATGCAGCTAGCGGATTGTACAATGAGCAGTTCTTC.

The chain is built from TRBV7-9 and TRBJ1-2; maybe TRBD1 (5 bases). V gave up 5 bases and J gave up 0 bases, with 13 bases separating them. This CDR3 has 15 residues. Germline CDR1 is SEHNR and CDR2 is FQNEAQ (reference sequence). CDR3 sequence reads: CASSQTVTANYGYTF. In nucleotides, the CDR3 is TGTGCCAGCAGCCAGACAGTCACAGCTAACTATGGCTACACCTTC.

V is TRBV5-4 and J is TRBJ1-1, with D unclear. This CDR3 has 11 residues. V gave up 4 bases and J gave up 3 bases, with 4 bases separating them. Germline CDR1 reads SGHNT; CDR2 reads YYREEE (reference sequence). The CDR3 loop is CASSHDTEAFF. DNA of the CDR3: TGTGCCAGCAGCCATGACACTGAAGCTTTCTTT.

This clonotype has a handful of counts. The chain couples TRBV5-1 to TRBJ1-2; D call uncertain. Germline loops: CDR1 SGHRS, CDR2 YFSETQ. V was trimmed by 1 base and J by 6 bases, leaving 10 bases between them. The CDR3 sequence is 13 residues long. The DNA of the CDR3 is TGCGCCAGCAGCTTGTGGGCAGGAAATGGCTACACCTTC. It yields the protein CASSLWAGNGYTF.

CDR3 sequence reads: CASSSWGGGPTQKETQYF. DNA for the CDR3: TGTGCCAGCAGCTCCTGGGGCGGGGGCCCTACACAAAAAGAGACCCAGTACTTC. The chain joins TRBV11-3 to TRBJ2-5; D may be TRBD2 (7 bases). CDR3 length: 18 amino acids. V lost 4 bases, J lost 3 bases, and 24 bases lay in between. CDR1 is SGHNT and CDR2 is YENEEA in the germline V gene. The full variable domain, its missing parts supplied by reference TRBV11-3 and TRBJ2-5, is EAGVVQSPRYKIIEKKQPVAFWCNPISGHNTLYWYLQNLGQGPELLIRYENEEAVDDSQLPKDRFSAERLKGVDSTLKIQPAELGDSAVYLCASSSWGGGPTQKETQYFGPGTRLLVL.

V and J are TRBV7-9 and TRBJ1-5; D ambiguous. Germline CDR1 is SEHNR and CDR2 is FQNEAQ (reference sequence). The CDR3 is made up of 12 amino acids. V dropped 1 base and J dropped 6 bases, with 4 bases sitting between them. CDR3 sequence (DNA): TGTGCCAGCAGCTTAGAGCTTCAGCCCCAGCATTTT. Its protein is CASSLELQPQHF.

This chain uses TRBV4-1 with TRBJ1-1; D is ambiguous. Germline V gene data show CDR1 as MGHRA and CDR2 as YSYEKL. Between the trimmed V and J ends, which lost 4 bases and 0 bases, there was a span of 15 bases. The CDR3 totals 16 residues. The CDR3 DNA is TGCGCCAGCAGCCCCTCGACAAGCCACATGAACACTGAAGCTTTCTTT. Protein: CASSPSTSHMNTEAFF.

The genes are TRBV5-6 and TRBJ2-1; D is undetermined. The CDR3 is 15 amino acids. Germline-derived CDR1 and CDR2 are SGHDT and YYEEEE. V lost 4 bases and J lost 0, with 11 bases in between. The CDR3 coding sequence is TGTGCCAGCAGCATGAGACGGAGCTCCTACAATGAGCAGTTCTTC. Translating it yields CASSMRRSSYNEQFF.

The chain has TRBV6-6 and TRBJ2-1; D is perhaps TRBD1 (5 bases). V dropped 3 bases and J dropped 10 bases, with 13 bases sitting between them. The CDR3 runs 13 residues. Germline lookup yields CDR1 MNHNY and CDR2 SVGAGI (reference sequence). CDR3 DNA: TGTGCCAGCAGTTATCAAGGGGATCGCGAGCAGTTCTTC. Its translation is CASSYQGDREQFF.

The CDR3 DNA reads TGTGCCAGCAGCCTGCCGGGACTAGAAAGGGGGAATGAGCAGTTCTTC. Translating it yields CASSLPGLERGNEQFF. This chain links TRBV7-9 with TRBJ2-1; 8 bases align to TRBD2. The CDR3 length is 16 residues. V trimming: 5 bases; J trimming: 7 bases; junction bases outside the gene matches: 13. Germline V gene sequence: CDR1 SEHNR, CDR2 FQNEAQ (reference sequence).

V and J are TRBV7-6 and TRBJ2-1; TRBD1 agrees at 11 bases. CDR1 is SGHVS and CDR2 is FNYEAQ in the germline V gene. J was trimmed by 5 bases and V by 5 bases; bases with no gene match: 8. The CDR3 runs to 16 residues. Here the CDR3 reads CASSPDGTGGHNEQFF. For the CDR3, the DNA is TGTGCCAGCAGCCCCGACGGGACAGGGGGACACAATGAGCAGTTCTTC.

The chain has TRBV7-9 and TRBJ2-1, with D perhaps TRBD2 (6 bases). The CDR3 consists of 16 residues. CDR1 and CDR2 from the germline V gene are SEHNR and FQNEAQ (reference sequence). With 0 bases removed from V and 0 bases from J, the gap between germline ends came to 9 bases. CDR3 DNA: TGTGCCAGCAGCTTAGCGACTAGTGGCTCCTACAATGAGCAGTTCTTC. Encoded protein: CASSLATSGSYNEQFF.

This clonotype was seen only a few times. J is TRBJ2-7 and V is TRBV6-1; tentative D call: TRBD2 (5 bases). CDR1 MNHNS and CDR2 SASEGT come from the germline V gene. The V end lost 6 bases, the J end lost 1 base, and 10 bases lay between the germline ends. The CDR3 spans 13 residues. In DNA form, the CDR3 reads TGTGCCAGCAGGCCTCGAGGGTCCTACGAGCAGTACGTC. Amino acids: CASRPRGSYEQYV.